This passage covers 32 T cell receptor beta chains from one sample sequenced in a study of CD8+ T cells in alopecia areata. Isolated RNA was reverse transcribed into cDNA used as the sequencing template. Clones were read by immunoSEQ multiplex PCR, and TCRdb kept only the in-frame ones, dropping some. The sample consists of 250,000 to 300,000 clones, 58% of them appearing once. Treatment defined: oral pan-JAK inhibitor, 5-10 mg twice daily. The specimen comprised CD4+ T cells sorted from blood, sampled at week 24, from a patient treated with tofacitinib. All receptors come from a human donor with alopecia areata.

This clone has just a few counts. The chain combines TRBV28 with TRBJ2-4; weak D call: TRBD2 (6 bases). Deletions cut 8 bases from V and 0 bases from J, with 11 bases between. Germline V lookup: CDR1 MDHEN, CDR2 SYDVKM. This CDR3 has 14 amino acids. This chain's CDR3 is CASWTGGAKNIQYF. The CDR3 DNA reads as TGTGCCAGCTGGACCGGGGGAGCCAAAAACATTCAGTACTTC.

The V gene is TRBV7-9, the J gene TRBJ2-3, with D perhaps matching TRBD1 (6 bases). Deletions cut 2 bases from V and 2 bases from J, with 8 bases between. Germline CDR1 SEHNR, CDR2 FQNEAQ (reference sequence). The CDR3 runs to 14 residues. The CDR3 region has the DNA TGTGCCAGCAGCTTACGGACAGACACAGATACGCAGTATTTT. This translates into CASSLRTDTDTQYF. Complete variable domain (other parts from reference TRBV7-9 and TRBJ2-3): DTGVSQNPRHKITKRGQNVTFRCDPISEHNRLYWYRQTLGQGPEFLTYFQNEAQLEKSRLLSDRFSAERPKGSFSTLEIQRTEQGDSAMYLCASSLRTDTDTQYFGPGTRLTVL.

This chain links TRBV25-1 with TRBJ2-5; no reliable D call. Germline assignment: CDR1 MGHDK and CDR2 SYGVNS. CDR3 length equals 12 residues. V lost 6 bases, J lost 1 base, and 6 bases lay in between. CDR3 sequence (DNA): TGTGCCAGCAGGGGTGTCCAAGAGACCCAGTACTTC. Encoded protein: CASRGVQETQYF.

This clone was recorded a few times. The junction differs from germline at one of its ends, possibly a read error. This chain uses TRBV30 with TRBJ1-2; 7 nucleotides line up with TRBD1. This CDR3 spans 13 amino acids. Germline V gene data show CDR1 as GTSNPN and CDR2 as SVGIG (reference sequence). The DNA for the CDR3 is TGTGCTTGGAGTACCGGGACAGACTATGGCTACACCTTC. Protein: CAWSTGTDYGYTF. The full variable domain, its missing parts supplied by reference TRBV30 and TRBJ1-2, is SQTIHQWPATLVQPVGSPLSLECTVEGTSNPNLYWYRQAAGRGLQLLFYSVGIGQISSEVPQNLSASRPQDRQFILSSKKLLLSDSGFYLCAWSTGTDYGYTFGSGTRLTVV.

This clone appeared a single time. The chain combines TRBV7-2 with TRBJ2-5, with D possibly being TRBD1 (7 bases). CDR3 length: 14 amino acids. CDR1 is SGHTA and CDR2 is FQGNSA in the germline V gene. V lost 7 bases and J 1 base, leaving 13 bases between the germline ends. The CDR3 sequence is CASTQQGGQETQYF. The CDR3 DNA is TGTGCCAGCACCCAGCAGGGGGGCCAAGAGACCCAGTACTTC.

The chain links TRBV7-2 to TRBJ1-1; D unclear. The CDR3 totals 14 residues. Per germline, CDR1 SGHTA and CDR2 FQGNSA. Trimming removed 4 bases at V and 4 bases at J, with 13 bases between. The CDR3 DNA follows: TGTGCCAGCAGCTCCGACCACTTTGCCACTGAAGCTTTCTTT. Translation: CASSSDHFATEAFF.

This clone appeared once. This chain uses TRBV5-4 with TRBJ2-5; 8 bases align to TRBD1. CDR1 is SGHNT, CDR2 YYREEE, per germline (reference sequence). There are 14 residues in the CDR3. Germline trimming cut 4 bases from V and 2 bases from J; bases unmatched to any gene: 4. This CDR3 is CASSLGTGQETQYF. The CDR3 DNA reads as TGTGCCAGCAGCCTAGGGACAGGTCAAGAGACCCAGTACTTC.

This clone was recorded once. V is TRBV15 and J is TRBJ2-3; D is unresolved. The V end lost 0 bases, the J end lost 2 bases, and 9 bases lay between the germline ends. The CDR3 totals 15 residues. Germline CDR1 is LNHNV and CDR2 is YYDKDF (reference sequence). The CDR3 region is CATSRDLPFTDTQYF. CDR3 in DNA: TGTGCCACCAGCAGAGATCTGCCGTTCACAGATACGCAGTATTTT. Complete variable domain (other parts from reference TRBV15 and TRBJ2-3): DAMVIQNPRYQVTQFGKPVTLSCSQTLNHNVMYWYQQKSSQAPKLLFHYYDKDFNNEADTPDNFQSRRPNTSFCFLDIRSPGLGDTAMYLCATSRDLPFTDTQYFGPGTRLTVL.

This clone was detected many times. J is TRBJ1-1 and V is TRBV18; D gene unclear. The germline CDR1 and CDR2 sequences are KGHSH and LQKENI. V was trimmed by 3 bases and J by 1 base, leaving 6 bases between them. The CDR3 extends over 13 amino acids. The CDR3 sequence: CASSPAGNTEAFF. CDR3 in DNA: TGTGCCAGCTCACCGGCGGGGAACACTGAAGCTTTCTTT.

This clone has ten or more counts. Other nucleotide sequences from this sample produce the same CDR3. The rearrangement joins TRBV28 to TRBJ2-5; D ambiguous. Germline V gene lookup returns CDR1 MDHEN and CDR2 SYDVKM. This CDR3 has 13 amino acids. V was cut by 3 bases and J by 4 bases, with 9 bases left in between. The CDR3 sequence is CASSFGRVETQYF. The CDR3 coding sequence is TGTGCCAGCAGTTTTGGCAGAGTAGAGACCCAGTACTTC.

The V gene is TRBV7-2, the J gene TRBJ2-7; 9 nucleotides line up with TRBD2. With V trimmed by 5 bases and J by 3 bases, 5 bases remained unmatched. CDR3 length: 14 residues. Germline V CDR1 and CDR2: SGHTA, FQGNSA. DNA of the CDR3: TGTGCCAGCAGCCTTCAGCGGGGGGACTACGAGCAGTACTTC. It translates to CASSLQRGDYEQYF.

This clone has a handful of counts. The chain joins TRBV7-9 to TRBJ2-1, with D maybe TRBD1 (5 bases). CDR1 SEHNR and CDR2 FQNEAQ come from the germline V gene (reference sequence). CDR3 length equals 15 residues. Trimming pared 5 bases from V and 0 bases from J, leaving 11 bases between. In DNA form, the CDR3 reads TGTGCCAGCAGCCGAGACAGAGCCTCCTACAATGAGCAGTTCTTC. Its translation: CASSRDRASYNEQFF.

V is TRBV2 and J is TRBJ2-1; D gene ambiguous. V lost 7 bases to trimming and J lost 0 bases, with 13 bases between them. This CDR3 is built from 15 residues. Germline assignment: CDR1 SNHLY and CDR2 FYNNEI. The CDR3 DNA reads as TGTGCCAGCAAGGTACAGTTGAGCTCCTACAATGAGCAGTTCTTC. Translation: CASKVQLSSYNEQFF.

J is TRBJ1-1 and V is TRBV28, with D tentatively TRBD1 (6 bases). The V end was cut by 5 bases, the J end by 5 bases, with 12 bases between. The CDR3 runs 13 residues. Germline lookup yields CDR1 MDHEN and CDR2 SYDVKM. CDR3 coding DNA: TGTGCCAGCAGTAGCGGGGGGCGGACTGAAGCTTTCTTT. Protein sequence: CASSSGGRTEAFF.

V usage is TRBV25-1 and J usage is TRBJ1-1; 9 bases are a match to TRBD1. CDR1 is MGHDK, CDR2 SYGVNS, per germline. The junction had 3 bases not matched to a gene; V was cut back by 3 bases and J by 1 base. CDR3 length equals 15 residues. The CDR3: CASSETGGRNTEAFF. The CDR3 DNA reads TGTGCCAGCAGTGAGACAGGGGGTAGGAACACTGAAGCTTTCTTT.

This chain connects TRBV10-3 to TRBJ1-2; 11 bases align to TRBD1. J was trimmed by 2 bases and V by 4 bases; bases with no gene match: 9. This CDR3 is built from 17 residues. From germline, CDR1 is ENHRY and CDR2 SYGVKD. The CDR3 region has the DNA TGTGCCATCAGTGCGGGACAGGGGGTGTCCATCAACTATGGCTACACCTTC. This encodes CAISAGQGVSINYGYTF.

This clone was found a few times. This chain uses TRBV29-1 with TRBJ2-3; D gene ambiguous. The CDR3 contains 13 residues. Trimming left V 2 bases short and J 6 bases short, with 12 bases between. The germline V gene has CDR1 SQVTM and CDR2 ANQGSEA. The CDR3 nucleotides are TGCAGCGTTGAACCCCCTCCCCGGGATACGCAGTATTTT. It is translated as CSVEPPPRDTQYF.

To note about this clone: At the DNA level, this CDR3 is encoded by other sequences in the same sample as well. V is TRBV7-9 and J is TRBJ1-2, with a tentative D call TRBD1 (5 bases). The CDR3 runs 14 residues. V dropped 1 base and J dropped 3 bases, with 9 bases sitting between them. The V gene's germline CDR1 is SEHNR and CDR2 FQNEAQ (reference sequence). CDR3 nucleotides: TGTGCCAGCAGCTTAGTAGGGGTGGACTATGGCTACACCTTC. It encodes CASSLVGVDYGYTF.

Comments on this clone: Other DNA sequences of this sample code for an identical CDR3. The chain recombines TRBV5-6 with TRBJ1-2; no firm D call. CDR3 length: 12 residues. The V and J ends lost 1 base and 3 bases respectively, with 4 bases between them. CDR1 SGHDT and CDR2 YYEEEE come from the germline V gene. The CDR3 nucleotides read TGTGCCAGCAGCTTGACTGACTATGGCTACACCTTC. Its protein is CASSLTDYGYTF.

Here the CDR3 reads CASSYRIGTSYEQYF. CDR3 coding DNA: TGTGCCAGCAGTTACAGGATAGGGACCTCCTACGAGCAGTACTTC. The chain uses TRBV6-5 and TRBJ2-7, with D perhaps assigned TRBD1 or TRBD2 (5 bases each). Looked up from germline, CDR1 is MNHEY and CDR2 is SVGAGI. The CDR3 contains 15 residues. With 2 bases removed from V and 0 bases from J, the gap between germline ends came to 11 bases.

V usage is TRBV5-4 and J usage is TRBJ1-6; D may be TRBD1 (6 bases). Germline CDR1 is SGHNT and CDR2 is YYREEE (reference sequence). The CDR3 contains 15 residues. Trimming removed 6 bases at V and 7 bases at J, with 17 bases between. The CDR3 protein is CASTSGDIRNSPLHF. The CDR3 bases are TGTGCCAGCACCTCTGGGGACATTCGAAATTCACCCCTCCACTTT.

The chain joins TRBV29-1 to TRBJ2-5; 9 bases are a match to TRBD2. Germline V CDR1 and CDR2: SQVTM, ANQGSEA. This CDR3 contains 16 residues. V shed 5 bases and J 1 base; nucleotides not matched to a gene: 11. CDR3: CSVRGLSGGSQETQYF. CDR3 DNA: TGCAGCGTTAGGGGTCTTAGCGGGGGCTCCCAAGAGACCCAGTACTTC.

This clone turned up a few times. This sequence joins TRBV4-1 and TRBJ2-7; D not certain. Germline loops: CDR1 MGHRA, CDR2 YSYEKL. Trimming left V 3 bases short and J 0 bases short, with 9 bases between. The length of the CDR3 is 14 residues. CDR3: CASSHGVSSYEQYF. CDR3 in DNA: TGCGCCAGCAGCCACGGCGTTAGCTCCTACGAGCAGTACTTC.

This chain links TRBV5-1 with TRBJ2-6; 7 bases are a match to TRBD1. V was pared by 4 bases and J by 12 bases, with 10 bases of the junction left unmatched. Per the germline V gene, CDR1 is SGHRS and CDR2 is YFSETQ. CDR3 length equals 14 residues. CDR3 region: CASSQDTGVGVLTF. CDR3 DNA: TGCGCCAGCAGCCAGGACACAGGGGTCGGCGTCCTGACTTTC.

Of note for this clone: With a much larger clone just one base away, this may be a read error. The rearrangement uses TRBV7-9 and TRBJ2-5; D remains ambiguous. The CDR3 contains 11 residues. Germline CDR1 reads SEHNR; CDR2 reads FQNEAQ (reference sequence). Trimming removed 3 bases at V and 5 bases at J, with 4 bases between. The CDR3, as DNA: TGTGCCAGCAGCTTCGCGGAGACCCAGTACTTC. Translated, it gives CASSFAETQYF.

The rearrangement joins TRBV13 to TRBJ2-3, with a weak D call TRBD1 (6 bases). The germline V gene has CDR1 PRHDT and CDR2 FYEKMQ (reference sequence). This CDR3 has 13 amino acids. Trimming shortened V by 2 bases and J by 4 bases, and 7 bases separated the two germline ends. The CDR3 coding sequence is TGTGCCAGCAGCTTACACAGGGCAGATACGCAGTATTTT. Translation gives CASSLHRADTQYF. The entire variable domain, with the rest obtained from reference TRBV13 and TRBJ2-3, is as follows: AAGVIQSPRHLIKEKRETATLKCYPIPRHDTVYWYQQGPGQDPQFLISFYEKMQSDKGSIPDRFSAQQFSDYHSELNMSSLELGDSALYFCASSLHRADTQYFGPGTRLTVL.

The V gene is TRBV23-1, the J gene TRBJ1-1; D is possibly TRBD1 (5 bases). TRBV23-1 is marked as an open reading frame, function uncertain. The CDR3 length is 16 residues. V was clipped by 7 bases and J by 3 bases, with 21 bases between them. CDR3 protein: CASILHRQGWYTEAFF. For the CDR3, the DNA is TGCGCCAGCATCTTACATAGGCAGGGTTGGTACACTGAAGCTTTCTTT.

This chain joins TRBV29-1 and TRBJ1-1; no clear D gene. The CDR3 extends over 12 amino acids. Germline assignment: CDR1 SQVTM and CDR2 ANQGSEA. V dropped 6 bases and J dropped 4 bases, with 12 bases sitting between them. For the CDR3, the DNA is TGCAGCGTGGACCGAGGGAGCACTGAAGCTTTCTTT. Its protein product is CSVDRGSTEAFF. The entire variable domain, with the rest obtained from reference TRBV29-1 and TRBJ1-1, is as follows: SAVISQKPSRDICQRGTSLTIQCQVDSQVTMMFWYRQQPGQSLTLIATANQGSEATYESGFVIDKFPISRPNLTFSTLTVSNMSPEDSSIYLCSVDRGSTEAFFGQGTRLTVV.

J is TRBJ2-7 and V is TRBV6-5, with 8 bases matching TRBD2. Germline V gives CDR1 MNHEY, CDR2 SVGAGI. The CDR3 runs 14 residues. V was pared by 10 bases and J by 6 bases, with 14 bases of the junction left unmatched. The DNA of the CDR3 is TGTGCCACCCGTTCTCCGGGACTAGTCACCGAGCAGTACTTC. Translated: CATRSPGLVTEQYF.

This chain connects TRBV30 to TRBJ2-1; 7 positions agree with TRBD1. CDR1 and CDR2 (germline): GTSNPN, SVGIG (reference sequence). J gave up 9 bases and V 0 bases, and 5 bases lay outside the gene matches. The CDR3 has 13 residues. As DNA, the CDR3 is TGTGCCTGGAGTGTAAGGCCAGGGGGTGAGCAGTTCTTC. It translates to CAWSVRPGGEQFF.

The gene calls are TRBV7-2 and TRBJ1-5, with D uncertain. Trimming pared 1 base from V and 2 bases from J, leaving 18 bases between. The CDR3 is 18 residues long. Germline assignment: CDR1 SGHTA and CDR2 FQGNSA. CDR3 loop: CASSLEGSGLRGNQPQHF. CDR3 nucleotide sequence: TGTGCCAGCAGCTTAGAGGGATCGGGGTTACGCGGCAATCAGCCCCAGCATTTT. Supplemented by reference TRBV7-2 and TRBJ1-5, the full variable domain reads GAGVSQSPSNKVTEKGKDVELRCDPISGHTALYWYRQSLGQGLEFLIYFQGNSAPDKSGLPSDRFSAERTGGSVSTLTIQRTQQEDSAVYLCASSLEGSGLRGNQPQHFGDGTRLSIL.

The chain combines TRBV29-1 with TRBJ1-3; D unclear. This CDR3 is built from 13 residues. The germline CDR1 and CDR2 sequences are SQVTM and ANQGSEA. V lost 3 bases and J 0 bases, leaving 6 bases between the germline ends. The CDR3, as DNA: TGCAGCGTTGAGGTCGCCTCTGGAAACACCATATATTTT. This codes for CSVEVASGNTIYF. Using reference TRBV29-1 and TRBJ1-3 for the parts outside the CDR3, the full variable domain is SAVISQKPSRDICQRGTSLTIQCQVDSQVTMMFWYRQQPGQSLTLIATANQGSEATYESGFVIDKFPISRPNLTFSTLTVSNMSPEDSSIYLCSVEVASGNTIYFGEGSWLTVV.